Shown below are 9 T cell receptor beta chains from a single sample sequenced in a study of T cell repertoires in cytomegalovirus infection. TCRdb reprocessed the reads via MiXCR and lists one record per CDR3 protein. The profile shows roughly 640,000 distinct CDR3 sequences, roughly 24% of them singletons. Sequencing used CD8+ T cells from PBMCs. The receptors here all came from a human donor in good health (CMV status not recorded). Some clones in this sample may be carry-over from other donors' samples.

This clonotype showed up many times. At one boundary the junction diverges from the germline segment, which might be a read error. This CDR3 is CASSQGGTVYF. The CDR3 nucleotides are TGCGCCAGCAGCCAAGGGGGCACCGTATATTTT. The chain carries TRBV4-1 and TRBJ1-3, with TRBD1 as a possible D gene (5 bases). The germline V gene encodes CDR1 MGHRA and CDR2 YSYEKL. The length of the CDR3 is 11 residues.

The CDR3 here is CASSAGGYNEQFF. Here the CDR3 DNA reads TGCGCCAGCAGCGCAGGGGGGTACAATGAGCAGTTCTTC. The rearrangement uses TRBV5-1 and TRBJ2-1, with D perhaps matching TRBD1 (7 bases). The CDR3 length is 13 residues. Germline V CDR1 and CDR2: SGHRS, YFSETQ. Trimming took off 4 bases at V and 4 bases at J, with 9 bases between the two ends.

This clonotype has a handful of counts. This chain uses TRBV14 with TRBJ2-1; D unresolved. This CDR3 is built from 16 residues. The V end was cut by 6 bases, the J end by 1 base, with 16 bases between. CDR1 SGHDN and CDR2 FVKESK come from the germline V gene. CDR3 in amino acids: CASSQITVTSYNEQFF. In nucleotides, the CDR3 is TGTGCCAGCAGTCAAATTACAGTTACTTCCTACAATGAGCAGTTCTTC.

The CDR3 DNA sequence: TGCAGCGTTGCGGGCAGAGAAAGCAATCAGCCCCAGCATTTT. Translating it yields CSVAGRESNQPQHF. The V and J genes are TRBV29-1 and TRBJ1-5, with D unresolved. Germline values: CDR1 SQVTM, CDR2 ANQGSEA. CDR3 length equals 14 residues. V was cut by 4 bases and J by 1 base, with 11 bases left in between.

This clonotype was counted many times. CDR3 sequence (DNA): TGTGCCAGCAGCTTAGCGCGGCCTCCTGGGACTGAAGCTTTCTTT. It specifies CASSLARPPGTEAFF. V usage is TRBV7-9 and J usage is TRBJ1-1; no clear D gene. Per germline, CDR1 SEHNR and CDR2 FQNEAQ (reference sequence). Trimming cost V 0 bases and J 5 bases, with 13 bases left between them. The CDR3 covers 15 residues.

This chain joins TRBV20-1 and TRBJ2-1; tentatively, D is TRBD1 (6 bases). Between the trimmed V and J ends, which lost 3 bases and 3 bases, there was a span of 12 bases. The CDR3 covers 14 residues. Germline V gives CDR1 DFQATT, CDR2 SNEGSKA (reference sequence). The CDR3 sequence: CSASGQGSYNEQFF. The DNA for the CDR3 is TGCAGTGCTAGCGGGCAGGGGAGCTACAATGAGCAGTTCTTC.

The rearrangement uses TRBV19 and TRBJ2-7; the D is unclear. Between the trimmed V and J ends, which lost 2 bases and 6 bases, there was a span of 8 bases. Germline CDR1 LNHDA, CDR2 SQIVND (reference sequence). The CDR3 runs to 12 residues. CDR3 protein: CASSISRTEQYF. CDR3 nucleotides: TGTGCCAGTAGTATATCTAGAACCGAGCAGTACTTC.

This clonotype was found a few times. The V and J genes are TRBV20-1 and TRBJ2-5; 15 positions agree with TRBD2. V was pared by 0 bases and J by 5 bases, with 10 bases of the junction left unmatched. This CDR3 is built from 18 residues. CDR1 and CDR2 (germline): DFQATT, SNEGSKA (reference sequence). The CDR3 DNA reads TGCAGTGCTAGAGAACTGAATGGACTAGCGGGGGGGCAGGAGACCCAGTACTTC. This codes for CSARELNGLAGGQETQYF.

There are many counts of this clonotype. The V call is TRBV6-2 or TRBV6-3, the J call TRBJ1-5, with 8 bases matching TRBD1. Germline trimming cut 6 bases from V and 5 bases from J; bases unmatched to any gene: 9. This CDR3 spans 15 amino acids. Germline V gene data show CDR1 as MNHEY and CDR2 as SVGEGT. The CDR3: CASSSLGTGYQPQHF. DNA for the CDR3: TGTGCCAGCAGCAGCCTGGGGACAGGCTATCAGCCCCAGCATTTT.